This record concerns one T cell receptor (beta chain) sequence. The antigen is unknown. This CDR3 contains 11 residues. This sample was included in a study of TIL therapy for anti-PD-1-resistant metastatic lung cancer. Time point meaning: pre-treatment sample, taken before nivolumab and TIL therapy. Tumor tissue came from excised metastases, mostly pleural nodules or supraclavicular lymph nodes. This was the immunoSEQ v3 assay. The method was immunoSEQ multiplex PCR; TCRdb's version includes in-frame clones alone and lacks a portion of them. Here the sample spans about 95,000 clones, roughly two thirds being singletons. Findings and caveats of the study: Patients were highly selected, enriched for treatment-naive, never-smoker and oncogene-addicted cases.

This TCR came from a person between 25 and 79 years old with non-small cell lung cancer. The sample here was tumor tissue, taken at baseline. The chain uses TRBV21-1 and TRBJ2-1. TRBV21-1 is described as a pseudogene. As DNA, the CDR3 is TGTGCCGGGTCCCACCGAGATGAGCAGTTCTTC. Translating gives CAGSHRDEQFF.